This record covers a single TCR beta chain. Its antigen is as yet unknown. The CDR3 runs to 16 residues. The V and J ends lost 6 bases and 8 bases respectively, with 25 bases between them. Germline V lookup: CDR1 PRHDT, CDR2 FYEKMQ (reference sequence). These data come from a study of siplizumab effects on memory and regulatory T cells. Method: immunoSEQ multiplex PCR; TCRdb's copy keeps in-frame clones and lacks some. The sample holds some 120,000 clones, around 95% seen once. The study, taken as a whole, reports: In siplizumab conditions, mappable alloreactive CD4+ clones averaged 68.8% Treg-derived, against 25% to 30% in controls. It seemed that naive T cells were more diverse than memory cells and were major contributors to the alloresponse.

The receptor was derived from a human donor in good health. The chain has TRBV13 and TRBJ1-2; D is unresolved. The sequenced sample was non-Treg CD4+ T cells sorted from blood. This CDR3 reads CASSEESRPLTMGYTF. The CDR3 DNA reads as TGTGCCAGCAGTGAAGAATCCAGGCCTCTAACTATGGGCTACACCTTC.